These T cell receptor beta chains were read from a single sample in a study of CXCR3-negative and CXCR3-positive naive CD8 T cells. TCRdb re-called the 5' RACE reads, yielding one record per CDR3 amino acid sequence without DNA. The listing records over 45,000 distinct CDR3 sequences. The material sequenced was memory CD8+ T cells from blood. These receptors all stem from a human donor in good health. Some clones in this sample may be carry-over from other donors' samples. Each CDR3 is given with its conserved first and last residue. The order of the fields is J gene, clone size, V gene, CDR3 protein. Clone size is shown for a subset of rows, as once, few, many or a class of expanded clone.

TRBJ2-1,.,TRBV6-2/TRBV6-3,CASSYVEYNEQFF
TRBJ2-7,.,TRBV29-1,CSAGDISYEQYF
TRBJ1-2,.,TRBV13,CASSRSQFGYTF
TRBJ1-1,medium-sized,TRBV20-1,CSASPGGPRTEAFF
TRBJ2-7,.,TRBV20-1,CSARDKSGLHYEQYF
TRBJ2-1,.,TRBV13,CASSFRQVYYNEQFF
TRBJ2-7,.,TRBV19,CASSMGEEGGEQYF
TRBJ2-6,.,TRBV11-2,CASSLISPRGGSESGANVLTF
TRBJ1-1,.,TRBV5-6,CASSSDGGEAFF
TRBJ2-7,.,TRBV6-5,CASSYSNGREQYF
TRBJ1-3,.,TRBV28,CASSYGTGLYGNTIYF
TRBJ2-5,.,TRBV7-9,CASSSQGRPETQYF
TRBJ2-2,.,TRBV15,CATSRDRSSNTGELFF
TRBJ2-1,.,TRBV28,CASSTRFGGLSSDNEQFF
TRBJ1-1,.,TRBV10-1,CASSETRVSTEAFF
TRBJ2-7,.,TRBV5-6,CASSLAGQVYEQYF
TRBJ1-4,.,TRBV12-3/TRBV12-4,CASSLTDTSNEKLFF
TRBJ1-2,.,TRBV21-1,CASSSIRGAQGYTF
TRBJ2-1,.,TRBV29-1,CSVVLGRGNEQFF
TRBJ2-1,.,TRBV12-3/TRBV12-4,CATGGTPLYNEQFF
TRBJ2-7,.,TRBV28,CASSPDLAGDSLYEQYF
TRBJ2-1,.,TRBV28,CASSLVSTGLNEQFF
TRBJ2-2,.,TRBV6-2/TRBV6-3,CASSYQAPGASTGELFF
TRBJ2-5,.,TRBV3-1,CASSQALGDLETQYF
TRBJ1-4,.,TRBV29-1,CSVGARGEKLFF
TRBJ1-1,.,TRBV5-1,CASSAGWGSTEAFF
TRBJ1-5,.,TRBV12-3/TRBV12-4,CASSLGQVLGNQPQHF
TRBJ1-1,.,TRBV7-9,CASSLGGSNTEAFF
TRBJ1-6,.,TRBV20-1,CSANSGQGEVSPLHF
TRBJ2-2,.,TRBV7-6,CASSLPAGRANTGELFF
TRBJ2-6,.,TRBV6-5,CASSHSLGRANVLTF
TRBJ2-1,.,TRBV7-9,CASSLASGPPYNEQFF
TRBJ1-4,.,TRBV7-2,CASSFFGDEKLFF
TRBJ2-7,.,TRBV12-3/TRBV12-4,CASSFGRTTYEQYF
TRBJ2-5,.,TRBV29-1,CSVDRDRYQETQYF
TRBJ2-7,.,TRBV23-1,CASSPLWTESLTYSYEQYF
TRBJ2-1,.,TRBV28,CASSLLTEQFF
TRBJ2-1,.,TRBV27,CASSFKGPHEQFF
TRBJ2-3,.,TRBV11-2,CASSGRGTDTQYF
TRBJ2-5,.,TRBV3-1,CASSQEDYQETQYF
TRBJ2-7,.,TRBV28,CASRSDRAEQYF
TRBJ1-1,.,TRBV28,CASSLARVPTEAFF
TRBJ2-7,.,TRBV5-1,CASRGLALSEQYF